This T cell receptor beta chain came from a study of blood T cell repertoires in COVID-19. Looking at the study overall: The samples span acute and convalescent COVID-19 from the United States, Italy and Spain. Sources were T cells, B-cell-depleted T cells, or PBMCs; the material itself was cDNA or gDNA.

In the authors' methods: Estimated nucleated cell counts came from reference gene primer amplification. Some clones are missing from TCRdb's copy, which holds only in-frame ones; the method was immunoSEQ multiplex PCR. Clonal size and the V and J genes are those of that table, whereas D and trimming came from the DNA. The table shows 150,000 to 200,000 clones, with approximately 87% occurring only once. Germline V gene lookup returns CDR1 SGHNT and CDR2 YYREEE (reference sequence). The V and J ends lost 4 bases and 4 bases respectively, with 18 bases between them. This CDR3 has 15 amino acids. The clonotype was recovered from a woman aged 70-85 years with COVID-19, enrolled during active disease. The V and J genes are TRBV5-4 and TRBJ2-7; possibly TRBD2 for D (6 bases). Sequenced: peripheral blood. CDR3 loop: CASSKEPGVPYEQYF. CDR3 nucleotide sequence: TGTGCCAGCAGCAAGGAGCCGGGGGTACCTTACGAGCAGTACTTC.